The next 26 T cell receptor beta chains were all read from a single sample in a study of blood T cells in healthy people across ages. With a J-beta primer mix and a sample-barcoded 5' primer, a second PCR ran about 6 to 11 cycles. MiXCR was run by TCRdb on the 5' RACE reads, yielding one entry per CDR3 protein. The sample has 800,000 to 950,000 distinct CDR3 sequences, around 48% seen once. Sequenced: blood. The source of these receptors is a man aged 25 to 40 in good health.

The chain has TRBV28 and TRBJ2-7; no firm D call. This CDR3 contains 12 residues. Trimming pared 7 bases from V and 4 bases from J, leaving 11 bases between. The germline gives CDR1 MDHEN, CDR2 SYDVKM. Here the CDR3 DNA reads TGTGCCAGCATTGACACAAGTTACGAGCAGTACTTC. It yields the protein CASIDTSYEQYF. The full variable domain, with the rest looked up from reference TRBV28 and TRBJ2-7, is DVKVTQSSRYLVKRTGEKVFLECVQDMDHENMFWYRQDPGLGLRLIYFSYDVKMKEKGDIPEGYSVSREKKERFSLILESASTNQTSMYLCASIDTSYEQYFGPGTRLTVT.

J is TRBJ1-1 and V is TRBV7-9; D remains unclear. The ends were cut back, 2 bases at V and 4 bases at J, with 8 bases in the middle. This CDR3 comprises 13 residues. Germline-derived CDR1 and CDR2 are SEHNR and FQNEAQ (reference sequence). CDR3 residues: CASSLNWGTEAFF. Written as DNA, the CDR3 is TGTGCCAGCAGCTTAAACTGGGGCACTGAAGCTTTCTTT.

CDR3 in amino acids: CASSWTGERSEQYF. In DNA form, the CDR3 reads TGTGCCAGCAGTTGGACAGGGGAGAGAAGCGAGCAGTACTTC. The chain employs TRBV27 and TRBJ2-5, with 9 bases that match TRBD1. TRBJ2-7 matches the DNA end more closely, so the J call is doubtful. In germline, CDR1 is MNHEY, CDR2 SMNVEV (reference sequence). The CDR3 has 14 residues.

With regard to this clonotype: A much larger clone lies one base from this, so it may be a read error. The gene calls are TRBV9 and TRBJ1-5; D remains ambiguous. The CDR3 is 13 residues long. Per the germline V gene, CDR1 is SGDLS and CDR2 is YYNGEE. CDR3 coding DNA: TGTGCCAGCAGCGCTTATAGCAATCGGCCCCAGCATTTT. It yields the protein CASSAYSNRPQHF. Variable domain in full (rest from reference TRBV9 and TRBJ1-5): DSGVTQTPKHLITATGQRVTLRCSPRSGDLSVYWYQQSLDQGLQFLIQYYNGEERAKGNILERFSAQQFPDLHSELNLSSLELGDSALYFCASSAYSNRPQHFGDGTRLSIL.

This sequence joins TRBV2 and TRBJ2-6; 7 bases line up with TRBD1. CDR3 length: 16 residues. The V gene end was trimmed by 7 bases and the J gene end by 1 base; junction bases not matched to a gene: 7. CDR1 and CDR2 from the germline V gene are SNHLY and FYNNEI. The CDR3 DNA reads as TGTGCCAGCAAGGACAGGCGAGGTTCTGGGGCCAACGTCCTGACTTTC. Translation gives CASKDRRGSGANVLTF.

This clonotype has only a few counts. This chain joins TRBV10-3 and TRBJ2-3, with unresolved D. This CDR3 spans 18 amino acids. V lost 8 bases, J lost 0 bases, and 24 bases lay in between. From germline, CDR1 is ENHRY and CDR2 SYGVKD. CDR3 region: CAIASGGRIPTSTDTQYF. CDR3 coding DNA: TGTGCCATCGCCTCCGGTGGCAGAATACCCACTAGCACAGATACGCAGTATTTT.

CDR3 residues: CASSSNGGLQAYEQYF. Written as DNA, the CDR3 is TGTGCCAGCAGCTCTAACGGCGGATTGCAAGCTTACGAGCAGTACTTC. The chain links TRBV7-9 to TRBJ2-4; D uncertain. The J call may be incorrect, as the DNA end agrees better with TRBJ2-7. The CDR3 is 16 amino acids. CDR1 SEHNR and CDR2 FQNEAQ come from the germline V gene (reference sequence).

The V and J genes are TRBV20-1 and TRBJ2-7, with TRBD1 identical over 9 bases. The CDR3 is made up of 13 amino acids. The V gene's germline CDR1 is DFQATT and CDR2 SNEGSKA (reference sequence). The V and J ends lost 3 bases and 5 bases, in that order; junction bases with no gene match: 5. This CDR3 is CSARRTGANEQYF. The CDR3 DNA reads TGCAGTGCTAGGAGGACAGGGGCCAACGAGCAGTACTTC.

The chain combines TRBV18 with TRBJ2-3; the match to TRBD1 covers 7 bases. V gave up 1 base and J gave up 2 bases; unmatched junction bases: 9. This CDR3 has 17 amino acids. Germline V gene lookup returns CDR1 KGHSH and CDR2 LQKENI. The CDR3 nucleotides read TGTGCCAGCTCACCACGGTCGGAAGGACAGGTCACAGATACGCAGTATTTT. Translation gives CASSPRSEGQVTDTQYF.

There are a few counts of this clonotype. The chain uses TRBV7-2 and TRBJ1-2; D is ambiguous. The V end lost 2 bases, the J end lost 5 bases, and 12 bases lay between the germline ends. The germline CDR1 and CDR2 sequences are SGHTA and FQGNSA. The CDR3 runs 14 residues. CDR3 DNA sequence: TGTGCCAGCAGCTTAAAAGCAGAGTTATATGGCTACACCTTC. Protein: CASSLKAELYGYTF.

The chain employs TRBV7-2 and TRBJ2-3; D possibly uses TRBD1 or TRBD2 (5 bases each). This CDR3 spans 17 amino acids. V lost 1 base, J lost 0 bases, and 14 bases lay in between. From germline, CDR1 is SGHTA and CDR2 FQGNSA. CDR3 sequence: CASSLGLGVFSTDTQYF. CDR3 nucleotide sequence: TGTGCCAGCAGCTTAGGTCTGGGGGTCTTTAGCACAGATACGCAGTATTTT.

This clonotype showed up just a few times. This sequence joins TRBV20-1 and TRBJ2-1; a possible D gene is TRBD1 (5 bases). CDR1 and CDR2 from the germline V gene are DFQATT and SNEGSKA (reference sequence). Trimming pared 7 bases from V and 7 bases from J, leaving 20 bases between. The CDR3 has 14 amino acids. The CDR3 DNA sequence: TGCAGTGTGCGGTGGGTCCAGGGTCTAAATGAGCAGTTCTTC. The encoded protein is CSVRWVQGLNEQFF.

Here the CDR3 reads CASSFGQSSYNEQFF. CDR3 DNA: TGTGCCAGCAGCTTTGGTCAGAGCTCCTACAATGAGCAGTTCTTC. This sequence joins TRBV5-6 and TRBJ2-1; D is undetermined. The CDR3 has 15 residues. In germline, CDR1 is SGHDT, CDR2 YYEEEE. The V gene lost 2 bases and the J gene lost 0 bases, with 9 bases spanning the gap.

This clonotype showed up just a few times. J is TRBJ2-5 and V is TRBV5-1, with D possibly TRBD2 on 5 matching bases. The CDR3 loop spans 15 amino acids. Germline CDR1 SGHRS, CDR2 YFSETQ. Trimming took off 2 bases at V and 2 bases at J, with 13 bases between the two ends. This CDR3 is CASSLSGVNQETQYF. The DNA of the CDR3 is TGCGCCAGCAGCTTATCCGGGGTGAATCAAGAGACCCAGTACTTC.

The chain has TRBV28 and TRBJ2-7; a possible D gene is TRBD2 (6 bases). The CDR3 sequence is 14 residues long. V was pared by 6 bases and J by 2 bases, with 14 bases between. The germline CDR1 and CDR2 sequences are MDHEN and SYDVKM. The DNA for the CDR3 is TGTGCCAGCAGCGGGACTCCCAGAACCTACGAGCAGTACTTC. Translating gives CASSGTPRTYEQYF.

This clonotype occurred many times. V is TRBV20-1 and J is TRBJ2-5; D gene unclear. The CDR3 length is 14 residues. CDR1 is DFQATT and CDR2 is SNEGSKA in the germline V gene (reference sequence). Trimming removed 1 base from V and 5 bases from J, with 14 bases in between. CDR3 nucleotides: TGCAGTGCTAGAGGGGCACTCTTGCGGGAGACCCAGTACTTC. The encoded protein is CSARGALLRETQYF.

There are a few counts of this clonotype. Germline and junction disagree at one end, which may indicate a read error. This chain's CDR3 is CASSDSTLGVTYTQYF. CDR3 coding DNA: TGTGCCAGCAGCGACAGTACCCTGGGAGTCACATATACGCAGTATTTT. The genes are TRBV12-3 or TRBV12-4 and TRBJ2-3; D assignment may be TRBD1 or TRBD2 (5 bases each). The CDR3 is made up of 16 amino acids.

This chain connects TRBV27 to TRBJ1-2; D is unclear. Trimming stripped 4 bases from V and 4 bases from J, with 10 bases between. Germline loops: CDR1 MNHEY, CDR2 SMNVEV (reference sequence). The CDR3 has 13 residues. CDR3 loop: CASSYGPRYGYTF. The CDR3 DNA follows: TGTGCCAGCAGTTACGGACCTCGCTATGGCTACACCTTC.

The table lists this clonotype with a few counts. The chain uses TRBV18 and TRBJ2-7, with TRBD1 identical over 10 bases. The CDR3 sequence is 15 residues long. Germline V lookup: CDR1 KGHSH, CDR2 LQKENI. Trimming cost V 3 bases and J 3 bases; bases outside gene matches: 5. CDR3 in DNA: TGTGCCAGCTCACCCGGGGACAGGGGTCACTACGAGCAGTACTTC. Its translation: CASSPGDRGHYEQYF.

The chain combines TRBV5-1 with TRBJ2-4; possible D gene TRBD2, 5 bases. The J call is doubtful: the DNA matches TRBJ2-7 better. CDR3 length: 15 amino acids. Germline V gene sequence: CDR1 SGHRS, CDR2 YFSETQ. The CDR3 spells CASSFDTGDSYEQYF. The CDR3 DNA reads TGCGCCAGCAGCTTTGACACCGGGGACTCCTACGAGCAGTACTTC.

This clonotype was seen a handful of times. The V and J genes are TRBV28 and TRBJ2-4; perhaps TRBD1 as D (6 bases). The J call is doubtful: the DNA matches TRBJ2-7 better. From germline, CDR1 is MDHEN and CDR2 SYDVKM. CDR3 length: 13 amino acids. The CDR3 loop reads CASSYRAPYEQYF. For the CDR3, the DNA is TGTGCCAGCAGTTACAGGGCCCCCTACGAGCAGTACTTC.

The chain is built from TRBV5-1 and TRBJ2-7, with a weak D call TRBD1 (5 bases). V gave up 3 bases and J gave up 9 bases, with 16 bases separating them. CDR1 and CDR2 from the germline V gene are SGHRS and YFSETQ. The CDR3 runs to 13 residues. In nucleotides, the CDR3 is TGCGCCAGCAGCTCCTTAACAGGTTACAGGCAGTACTTC. It codes for CASSSLTGYRQYF. Together with reference TRBV5-1 and TRBJ2-7, the CDR3 gives the full variable domain: KAGVTQTPRYLIKTRGQQVTLSCSPISGHRSVSWYQQTPGQGLQFLFEYFSETQRNKGNFPGRFSGRQFSNSRSEMNVSTLELGDSALYLCASSSLTGYRQYFGPGTRLTVT.

This clonotype showed up just a few times. This sequence joins TRBV3-1 and TRBJ2-5, with 10 bases fitting TRBD2. The CDR3 totals 13 residues. V was pared by 8 bases and J by 4 bases, with 4 bases of the junction left unmatched. Germline V gene sequence: CDR1 LGHDT, CDR2 YNNKEL (reference sequence). Written as DNA, the CDR3 is TGTGCCAGCGAGACTAGCGGGTCAGAGACCCAGTACTTC. Its protein is CASETSGSETQYF.

The rearrangement joins TRBV20-1 to TRBJ1-1; possibly TRBD1 for D (6 bases). The V end lost 4 bases, the J end lost 1 base, and 13 bases lay between the germline ends. This CDR3 comprises 14 residues. From germline, CDR1 is DFQATT and CDR2 SNEGSKA (reference sequence). The DNA for the CDR3 is TGCAGTGCTACCACAGGGCGAACGAACACTGAAGCTTTCTTT. Protein sequence: CSATTGRTNTEAFF.

This clonotype has ten or more counts. The V and J genes are TRBV7-2 and TRBJ2-1; D possibly corresponds to TRBD2 (5 bases). This CDR3 is built from 12 residues. Trimming took off 2 bases at V and 10 bases at J, with 9 bases between the two ends. From germline, CDR1 is SGHTA and CDR2 FQGNSA. This chain's CDR3 is CASSLYGGEQFF. Here the CDR3 DNA reads TGTGCCAGCAGCTTATACGGCGGGGAGCAGTTCTTC.

The chain carries TRBV6-1 and TRBJ2-3; D ambiguous. Deletions cut 6 bases from V and 0 bases from J, with 7 bases between. Germline CDR1 and CDR2: MNHNS and SASEGT. The CDR3 consists of 13 residues. The CDR3, as DNA: TGTGCCAGCAGAGCACCAAGCACAGATACGCAGTATTTT. Its translation: CASRAPSTDTQYF.